This T cell receptor (beta chain) was documented in a study of identifying expanded T cells in peripheral blood. Data came from immunoSEQ multiplex PCR; TCRdb stores just in-frame clones and leaves some out. The data show approximately 120,000 clones, with 88% seen just once and roughly 7.6% held by the top ten. CDR1 is SGDLS and CDR2 is YYNGEE in the germline V gene. This CDR3 has 17 residues. Losses at the gene ends were 2 bases for V and 5 bases for J; bases not matched to a gene: 9. As concerns this clone: What it binds is unknown.

The study's findings and limits: Technical replicates showed approximately 1.2 changed clones; roughly two weeks roughly 18; four weeks 19. Clone count variance between roughly two-week samples rose with total template count.

The V and J genes are TRBV9 and TRBJ2-3, with 12 bases aligning to TRBD2. The TCR was taken from a person aged 18 to 75 in good health. Material: blood. In DNA form, the CDR3 reads TGTGCCAGCAGCGTGGGGACACTAGCGGGAGGTATAGATACGCAGTATTTT. It yields the protein CASSVGTLAGGIDTQYF.